The clone carrying this TCR beta chain has a handful of counts. Its matching antigen is unknown. Other DNA sequences from this sample encode an identical CDR3 as well. Primers: 60 Vbeta forward and 13 Jbeta reverse. The method was immunoSEQ multiplex PCR; TCRdb's version includes in-frame clones alone and lacks a portion of them. The sample holds 150,000 to 200,000 clones, around 77% seen once. Per the germline V gene, CDR1 is SGHRS and CDR2 is YFSETQ. With V trimmed by 0 bases and J by 5 bases, 4 bases remained unmatched. The CDR3 has 15 amino acids. This sample was taken from a study of cytomegalovirus exposure and HLA in healthy donors. Across the whole study: Membership in the Caucasian-associated ancestry cluster was found for around 81% of 398 genotyped donors. Study-level points and caveats: CMV antigen specificity of three CMV-associated chains was confirmed in vitro. Prior analysis indicated that the majority of TCR beta V segments exhibited productivity approximately 87% or approximately 30% of the time.

Sequencing was carried out using PBMCs. The chain joins TRBV5-1 to TRBJ2-5; the match to TRBD1 covers 10 bases. The receptor comes from a man aged 55 to 70 in good health and CMV-seronegative. CDR3 sequence reads: CASSLGQGAGETQYF. In DNA form, the CDR3 reads TGCGCCAGCAGCTTGGGACAGGGGGCAGGGGAGACCCAGTACTTC.